This is a list of T cell receptor beta chains from one sample in a study of cytomegalovirus exposure and HLA in healthy donors. Sequencing was performed with immunoSEQ multiplex PCR; in TCRdb, only in-frame clones are kept and a portion is missing. Counted here are a few hundred thousand clones, roughly 89% occurring once; the ten biggest clones make up under 0.45%. Material: PBMCs. These receptors all stem from a woman aged 18-29 years in good health and CMV-seronegative. CDR3s include the opening cysteine and the closing phenylalanine or tryptophan. The D gene is left open where the match is weak. Clone sizes are given selectively: once, few, many, or a class where the clone is expanded.

clone size: -
D gene: TRBD1
V gene: TRBV19
J gene: TRBJ2-1
CDR3 DNA: TGTGCCAGTAGGAACCTGGGACAGGGGTTGACGAATGAGCAGTTCTTC
CDR3 protein: CASRNLGQGLTNEQFF

clone size: -
D gene: -
V gene: TRBV14
J gene: TRBJ2-1
CDR3 DNA: TGTGCCAGCAGCCAAGATCTAGCTCGAGGGTACAATGAGCAGTTCTTC
CDR3 protein: CASSQDLARGYNEQFF

clone size: few
D gene: -
V gene: TRBV2
J gene: TRBJ1-3
CDR3 DNA: TGTGCCAGCAGGTTGGGGAGCTCTGGAAACACCATATATTTT
CDR3 protein: CASRLGSSGNTIYF

clone size: -
D gene: TRBD1
V gene: TRBV18
J gene: TRBJ2-6
CDR3 DNA: TGTGCCAGCTCACCTTCAAGGGGACAGGGCGCGTCTGGGGCCAACGTCCTGACTTTC
CDR3 protein: CASSPSRGQGASGANVLTF

clone size: -
D gene: TRBD1
V gene: TRBV7-9
J gene: TRBJ1-1
CDR3 DNA: TGTGCCAGCAGCTTCCCTGACAGGGCCACTGAAGCTTTCTTT
CDR3 protein: CASSFPDRATEAFF

clone size: -
D gene: -
V gene: TRBV18
J gene: TRBJ1-1
CDR3 DNA: TGTGCCAGCTCACAGCGCGCCGGGGGTGAAGCTTTCTTT
CDR3 protein: CASSQRAGGEAFF

clone size: -
D gene: TRBD1
V gene: TRBV6-4
J gene: TRBJ1-4
CDR3 DNA: TGTGCCAGCAGCAGGACAGGGGAGAGGAATGAAAAACTGTTTTTT
CDR3 protein: CASSRTGERNEKLFF

clone size: -
D gene: TRBD2
V gene: TRBV7-9
J gene: TRBJ2-5
CDR3 DNA: TGTGCCAGCAGCTTAGACCGGGGGGGCTTCGGGCTGCATCAAGAGACCCAGTACTTC
CDR3 protein: CASSLDRGGFGLHQETQYF

clone size: -
D gene: -
V gene: TRBV7-2
J gene: TRBJ1-3
CDR3 DNA: TGTGCCAGCAGCCAGCAGGGGTCTGGAAACACCATATATTTT
CDR3 protein: CASSQQGSGNTIYF

clone size: -
D gene: -
V gene: TRBV9
J gene: TRBJ2-1
CDR3 DNA: TGTGCCAGCAGCGTAGACGGGTCAGTACGGCAGTTCTTC
CDR3 protein: CASSVDGSVRQFF

clone size: once
D gene: -
V gene: TRBV6-4
J gene: TRBJ2-1
CDR3 DNA: TGTGCCAGCAGTGTCCTTTGGGGGGGCCTCAATGAGCAGTTCTTC
CDR3 protein: CASSVLWGGLNEQFF

clone size: -
D gene: TRBD1
V gene: TRBV2
J gene: TRBJ2-1
CDR3 DNA: TGTGCCAGCAGTGAACGGACAGGGCCCGATGAGCAGTTCTTC
CDR3 protein: CASSERTGPDEQFF

clone size: -
D gene: TRBD1
V gene: TRBV6-5
J gene: TRBJ2-3
CDR3 DNA: TGTGCCAGCAGTACCGGGACAGGGGGCCCGGATACGCAGTATTTT
CDR3 protein: CASSTGTGGPDTQYF

clone size: -
D gene: -
V gene: TRBV6-5
J gene: TRBJ1-5
CDR3 DNA: TGTGCCAGCAGTTACTCGTACCAGTATAGCAATCAGCCCCAGCATTTT
CDR3 protein: CASSYSYQYSNQPQHF

clone size: -
D gene: -
V gene: TRBV4-1
J gene: TRBJ2-1
CDR3 DNA: TGCGCCAGCAGCCGACTAGGGGGGGACTCCAATGAGCAGTTCTTC
CDR3 protein: CASSRLGGDSNEQFF

clone size: -
D gene: -
V gene: TRBV10-3
J gene: TRBJ1-1
CDR3 DNA: TGTGCCATCAGTGGAACAGCTGAAGCTTTCTTT
CDR3 protein: CAISGTAEAFF

clone size: -
D gene: TRBD1
V gene: TRBV13
J gene: TRBJ2-7
CDR3 DNA: TGTGCCAGCAGCTTAGAAGGGACAGGGAGTCGGGAGCAGTACTTC
CDR3 protein: CASSLEGTGSREQYF

clone size: -
D gene: -
V gene: TRBV6-7
J gene: TRBJ1-5
CDR3 DNA: TGTGCCAGCAGTTACTCTGAGGCGAATCAGCCCCAGCATTTT
CDR3 protein: CASSYSEANQPQHF

clone size: -
D gene: -
V gene: TRBV4-2
J gene: TRBJ1-2
CDR3 DNA: TGTGCCAGCAGCCAGGGGGGGGGCTATGGCTACACCTTC
CDR3 protein: CASSQGGGYGYTF

clone size: -
D gene: TRBD1
V gene: TRBV18
J gene: TRBJ1-1
CDR3 DNA: TGTGCCAGCTCACCTATGACAGGGGGCGCGAACACTGAAGCTTTCTTT
CDR3 protein: CASSPMTGGANTEAFF

clone size: -
D gene: TRBD1
V gene: TRBV4-1
J gene: TRBJ1-5
CDR3 DNA: TGCGCCAGCAGCCTACGGACAGGCAGGAATCAGCCCCAGCATTTT
CDR3 protein: CASSLRTGRNQPQHF

clone size: -
D gene: -
V gene: TRBV6-1
J gene: TRBJ1-2
CDR3 DNA: TGTGCCAGCAGTGCTACAGGGAGCGGCTACACCTTC
CDR3 protein: CASSATGSGYTF

clone size: -
D gene: -
V gene: TRBV19
J gene: TRBJ1-2
CDR3 DNA: TGTGCCAGTAGTATAATGACAGGCTATGGCTACACCTTC
CDR3 protein: CASSIMTGYGYTF